The clone carrying this T cell receptor (beta chain) was seen just once. The target antigen is unknown. V lost 5 bases to trimming and J lost 3 bases, with 14 bases between them. This CDR3 contains 14 residues. Germline CDR1 is SGHAT and CDR2 is FQNNGV. TRB was amplified from roughly 250-500 ng of blood genomic DNA. These data originate in a study of T and B cells in COVID-19 patients. Findings and caveats of the study: There were around 2,300 TCR clusters exclusive to the recovered cohort, some 30 with low generation probability.

TRB rearrangements were amplified by multiplex PCR with BIOMED2 TRB-A/B primers. A single record per CDR3 protein comes from TCRdb applying MiXCR to the multiplex PCR reads. Here the sample spans 6,500 to 8,000 distinct CDR3 sequences, about 27% being singletons. This sequence joins TRBV11-2 and TRBJ2-7; D is unresolved. The sample taken for sequencing was blood. The TCR was taken from a human donor with active COVID-19. This CDR3 reads CASSEVPVDYEQYF. Here the CDR3 DNA reads TGTGCCAGCAGCGAAGTCCCCGTGGACTACGAGCAGTACTTC. Full variable domain (rest looked up from reference TRBV11-2 and TRBJ2-7): EAGVAQSPRYKIIEKRQSVAFWCNPISGHATLYWYQQILGQGPKLLIQFQNNGVVDDSQLPKDRFSAERLKGVDSTLKIQPAKLEDSAVYLCASSEVPVDYEQYFGPGTRLTVT.